One sample yielded the 23 T cell receptor beta chains listed below, sequenced in a study of blood T cell repertoires in COVID-19. The table came from immunoSEQ multiplex PCR; TCRdb's copy has only in-frame clones and leaves some out. The sample holds about 47,000 clones; approximately 91% are singletons and the top ten take around 3.1%. Material for sequencing was peripheral blood. These receptors were obtained from a man aged 50-59 years with active COVID-19.

This sequence joins TRBV5-1 and TRBJ1-6; 7 nucleotides align to TRBD1. V dropped 7 bases and J dropped 4; count of bases not matched to a gene: 2. In germline, CDR1 is SGHRS, CDR2 YFSETQ. This CDR3 is built from 13 residues. The CDR3 DNA reads as TGCGCCAGCCAGACAGGGTATAATTCACCCCTCCACTTT. This translates into CASQTGYNSPLHF.

The chain joins TRBV27 to TRBJ2-7, with TRBD1 matching 9 bases. The CDR3 is made up of 14 amino acids. V shed 7 bases, J shed 4 bases, and the junction held 8 bases outside the gene matches. Per the germline V gene, CDR1 is MNHEY and CDR2 is SMNVEV (reference sequence). CDR3 region: CASKVGTGRYEQYF. The DNA of the CDR3 is TGTGCCAGCAAAGTTGGGACAGGGAGATACGAGCAGTACTTC.

DNA for the CDR3: TGTGCCAGCAGCGCGCAGGGGTGGGCTAATGAAAAACTGTTTTTT. Translated, it gives CASSAQGWANEKLFF. This chain connects TRBV9 to TRBJ1-4, with a possible D match to TRBD1 (6 bases). Germline V gene sequence: CDR1 SGDLS, CDR2 YYNGEE. The V end lost 3 bases, the J end lost 3 bases, and 12 bases lay between the germline ends. The CDR3 contains 15 residues.

V usage is TRBV5-1 and J usage is TRBJ2-7, with D maybe TRBD1 (6 bases). The CDR3 has 16 amino acids. Germline CDR1 SGHRS, CDR2 YFSETQ. The V end was cut by 1 base, the J end by 2 bases, with 16 bases between. The CDR3 region has the DNA TGCGCCAGCAGCTTGTTGACAGGTCGCGAAACCTACGAGCAGTACTTC. Translated: CASSLLTGRETYEQYF.

V is TRBV7-8 and J is TRBJ1-5; the D is unclear. CDR3 length: 16 residues. Trimming shortened V by 2 bases and J by 6 bases, and 17 bases separated the two germline ends. In germline, CDR1 is SGHVS, CDR2 FQNEAQ. CDR3 loop: CASSLTERVVPQPQHF. CDR3 coding DNA: TGTGCCAGCAGCTTAACCGAGCGCGTGGTTCCTCAGCCCCAGCATTTT.

This clone was seen only once. The genes are TRBV2 and TRBJ2-1, with a tentative D call TRBD2 (6 bases). Looked up from germline, CDR1 is SNHLY and CDR2 is FYNNEI. CDR3 length: 15 amino acids. V was trimmed by 6 bases and J by 3 bases, leaving 15 bases between them. CDR3 DNA: TGTGCCAGCAGGCGGGACGCGGGCTACTACAATGAGCAGTTCTTC. Translated, it gives CASRRDAGYYNEQFF.

J is TRBJ1-1 and V is TRBV5-6; D might be TRBD1 (5 bases). V shed 0 bases and J shed 3 bases, with 6 bases lying between them. The CDR3 extends over 13 amino acids. Germline CDR1 SGHDT, CDR2 YYEEEE. CDR3 protein: CASSLGQYTEAFF. DNA for the CDR3: TGTGCCAGCAGCTTGGGACAGTACACTGAAGCTTTCTTT.

V gene TRBV18 combines with J gene TRBJ2-1; 8 nucleotides match TRBD2. This CDR3 comprises 15 residues. Germline V gene sequence: CDR1 KGHSH, CDR2 LQKENI. V shed 0 bases and J 6 bases; nucleotides not matched to a gene: 4. CDR3 DNA: TGTGCCAGCTCACCACCTGGACTAGCTTCCAATGAGCAGTTCTTC. Translating it yields CASSPPGLASNEQFF.

The genes are TRBV5-1 and TRBJ2-3, with D perhaps matching TRBD2 (5 bases). The V gene lost 4 bases and the J gene lost 0 bases, with 18 bases spanning the gap. CDR1 is SGHRS and CDR2 is YFSETQ in the germline V gene. The CDR3 totals 17 residues. The CDR3 DNA sequence: TGCGCCAGCAGCCCCCTGGTTGGAGGACGGAGCACAGATACGCAGTATTTT. Encoded protein: CASSPLVGGRSTDTQYF. The full variable domain, its missing parts supplied by reference TRBV5-1 and TRBJ2-3, is KAGVTQTPRYLIKTRGQQVTLSCSPISGHRSVSWYQQTPGQGLQFLFEYFSETQRNKGNFPGRFSGRQFSNSRSEMNVSTLELGDSALYLCASSPLVGGRSTDTQYFGPGTRLTVL.

The J gene is TRBJ1-1, the V gene TRBV6-6; 8 bases match TRBD1. J gave up 8 bases and V 6 bases, and 14 bases lay outside the gene matches. CDR3 size: 15 residues. CDR1 and CDR2 from the germline V gene are MNHNY and SVGAGI (reference sequence). CDR3 in DNA: TGTGCCAGCAGCTTACCCGGGACAGGTCGTTCCGAAGCTTTCTTT. This sequence encodes CASSLPGTGRSEAFF.

This rearrangement joins TRBV12-3 or TRBV12-4 to TRBJ1-1; 7 bases line up with TRBD1. This CDR3 is 13 amino acids long. The junction had 5 bases not matched to a gene; V was cut back by 6 bases and J by 4 bases. Here the CDR3 reads CASSQGGGTEAFF. The CDR3 DNA sequence: TGTGCCAGCAGCCAGGGGGGAGGCACTGAAGCTTTCTTT.

The genes are TRBV19 and TRBJ1-5; maybe TRBD1 (5 bases). V shed 5 bases and J shed 6 bases, with 14 bases lying between them. Germline CDR1 is LNHDA and CDR2 is SQIVND (reference sequence). The CDR3 has 14 amino acids. CDR3 region: CASSGWGGAQPQHF. As DNA, the CDR3 is TGTGCCAGTAGTGGGTGGGGTGGGGCTCAGCCCCAGCATTTT.

The CDR3 coding sequence is TGCGCCAGCAGTGTCGGGACAGGGATTAGGACCTACAATGAGCAGTTCTTC. Translated, it gives CASSVGTGIRTYNEQFF. The V gene is TRBV10-2, the J gene TRBJ2-1; 9 positions agree with TRBD1. The CDR3 runs 17 residues. Trimming removed 4 bases from V and 2 bases from J; junction bases left unmatched: 9. Germline V CDR1 and CDR2: WSHSY, SAAADI.

This sequence joins TRBV11-2 and TRBJ2-5; 7 bases line up with TRBD2. The ends lost 5 bases at V and 1 base at J; junction bases unmatched: 4. The CDR3 length is 14 residues. CDR1 and CDR2 (germline): SGHAT, FQNNGV. The CDR3 loop is CASSRGGAQETQYF. The DNA for the CDR3 is TGTGCCAGCAGCCGCGGGGGAGCCCAAGAGACCCAGTACTTC.

The chain has TRBV12-3 or TRBV12-4 and TRBJ1-2; D unresolved. CDR3 length: 12 amino acids. Deletions cut 3 bases from V and 7 bases from J, with 9 bases between. CDR3 nucleotide sequence: TGTGCCAGCAGTTTTCATACGGGTGGCTACACCTTC. Amino acids: CASSFHTGGYTF.

V gene TRBV27 combines with J gene TRBJ2-1; D perhaps matches TRBD2 (5 bases). This CDR3 has 12 amino acids. Germline V lookup: CDR1 MNHEY, CDR2 SMNVEV (reference sequence). The CDR3 loop is CTSWTGPNEQFF. CDR3 in DNA: TGTACCTCCTGGACTGGTCCCAATGAGCAGTTCTTC.

V gene TRBV5-1 combines with J gene TRBJ2-7; no clear D gene. The V end was cut by 2 bases, the J end by 1 base, with 4 bases between. This CDR3 comprises 12 residues. The V gene's germline CDR1 is SGHRS and CDR2 YFSETQ. Written as DNA, the CDR3 is TGCGCCAGCAGCTTCATGTCCTACGAGCAGTACGTC. It is translated as CASSFMSYEQYV.

The chain couples TRBV2 to TRBJ1-2; D might be TRBD1 (6 bases). The CDR3 is made up of 12 amino acids. V gave up 11 bases and J gave up 8 bases, with 18 bases separating them. Looked up from germline, CDR1 is SNHLY and CDR2 is FYNNEI. CDR3 sequence reads: CARGGGRPGYTF. CDR3 in DNA: TGTGCCCGCGGGGGGGGGCGGCCAGGCTACACCTTC.

This clone was seen only once. The chain is built from TRBV7-2 and TRBJ1-2; 7 bases fit TRBD1. CDR1 and CDR2 from the germline V gene are SGHTA and FQGNSA. V lost 4 bases and J lost 8; bases outside the gene matches: 7. This CDR3 spans 13 amino acids. As DNA, the CDR3 is TGTGCCAGCAGCTACAACAGGGGCGACGGCTACACCTTC. It yields the protein CASSYNRGDGYTF.

J is TRBJ2-2 and V is TRBV7-2; D ambiguous. The CDR3 totals 13 residues. Trimming shortened V by 5 bases and J by 4 bases, and 8 bases separated the two germline ends. Germline V gene lookup returns CDR1 SGHTA and CDR2 FQGNSA. DNA of the CDR3: TGTGCCAGCAGCGGGCAGAGCACCGGGGAGCTGTTTTTT. Its protein product is CASSGQSTGELFF. The variable domain in full, completed from reference TRBV7-2 and TRBJ2-2, reads GAGVSQSPSNKVTEKGKDVELRCDPISGHTALYWYRQSLGQGLEFLIYFQGNSAPDKSGLPSDRFSAERTGGSVSTLTIQRTQQEDSAVYLCASSGQSTGELFFGEGSRLTVL.

The chain carries TRBV7-8 and TRBJ2-1; TRBD2 is a possible D gene (7 bases). Trimming stripped 5 bases from V and 1 base from J, with 15 bases between. From germline, CDR1 is SGHVS and CDR2 FQNEAQ. The CDR3 is 16 amino acids. This CDR3 reads CASSPGGTRSYNEQFF. The CDR3 bases are TGTGCCAGCAGCCCCGGGGGGACAAGATCCTACAATGAGCAGTTCTTC.

The chain's CDR3 is CASHRGTYEQYV. CDR3 bases: TGTGCCAGTCACAGGGGAACCTACGAGCAGTACGTC. The chain joins TRBV2 to TRBJ2-7, with TRBD1 matching 7 bases. The trim removed 9 bases at V and 2 bases at J, leaving 4 bases unmatched. From germline, CDR1 is SNHLY and CDR2 FYNNEI. This CDR3 has 12 amino acids.

The chain couples TRBV9 to TRBJ2-5; 11 bases align to TRBD2. V was clipped by 3 bases and J by 5 bases; unmatched bases: 9. The CDR3 runs to 16 residues. Germline CDR1 reads SGDLS; CDR2 reads YYNGEE. The CDR3 reads CASSAYSGGAGETQYF. CDR3 DNA: TGTGCCAGCAGCGCCTATAGCGGGGGGGCGGGTGAGACCCAGTACTTC.